This T cell receptor beta chain was recovered during a study of T cell repertoires in cytomegalovirus infection. The CDR3 extends over 16 amino acids. V trimming: 0 bases; J trimming: 6 bases; junction bases outside the gene matches: 8. Germline CDR1 and CDR2: LNHNV and YYDKDF (reference sequence). TCRdb itself ran the reads through MiXCR, one entry per CDR3 protein. The sample shows more than 150,000 distinct CDR3 sequences, 25% to 30% of them seen only once. The sample comprised PBMCs. This clonotype originated in a human donor in good health (CMV status not recorded). Some clones in this sample may be carry-over from other donors' samples. V usage is TRBV15 and J usage is TRBJ1-5; 7 bases fit TRBD1. The CDR3 loop reads CATSRDFRQGGQPQHF. The CDR3 region has the DNA TGTGCCACCAGCAGAGACTTTCGACAGGGTGGTCAGCCCCAGCATTTT.